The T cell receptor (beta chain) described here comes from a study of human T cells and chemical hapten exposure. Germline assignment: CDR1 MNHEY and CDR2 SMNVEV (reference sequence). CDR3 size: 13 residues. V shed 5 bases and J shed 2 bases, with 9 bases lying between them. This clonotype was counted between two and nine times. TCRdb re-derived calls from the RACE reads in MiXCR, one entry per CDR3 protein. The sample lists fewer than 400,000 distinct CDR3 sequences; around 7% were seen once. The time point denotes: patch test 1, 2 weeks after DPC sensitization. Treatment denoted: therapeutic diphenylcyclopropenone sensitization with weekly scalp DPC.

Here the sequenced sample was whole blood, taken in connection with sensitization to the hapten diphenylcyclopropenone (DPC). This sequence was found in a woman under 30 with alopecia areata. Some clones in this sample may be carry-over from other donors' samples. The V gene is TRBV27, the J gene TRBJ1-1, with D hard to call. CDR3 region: CASSHRGNTEAFF. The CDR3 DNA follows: TGTGCCAGCAGTCATCGGGGTAACACTGAAGCTTTCTTT.